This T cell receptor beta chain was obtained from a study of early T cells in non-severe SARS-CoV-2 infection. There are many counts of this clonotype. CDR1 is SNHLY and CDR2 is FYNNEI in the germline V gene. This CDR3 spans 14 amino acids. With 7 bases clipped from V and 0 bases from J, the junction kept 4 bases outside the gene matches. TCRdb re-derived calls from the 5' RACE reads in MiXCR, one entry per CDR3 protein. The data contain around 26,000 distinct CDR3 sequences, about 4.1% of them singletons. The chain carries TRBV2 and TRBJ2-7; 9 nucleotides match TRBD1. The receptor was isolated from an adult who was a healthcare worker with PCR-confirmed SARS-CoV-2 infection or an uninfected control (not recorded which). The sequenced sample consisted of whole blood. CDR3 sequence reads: CASKWDRDSYEQYF. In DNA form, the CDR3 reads TGTGCCAGCAAATGGGACAGGGACTCCTACGAGCAGTACTTC.